This passage covers 27 T cell receptor beta chains from one sample sequenced in a study of blood T cell repertoires in COVID-19. Only in-frame clones appear in the TCRdb table, and some are missing; sequencing was by immunoSEQ multiplex PCR. The data show about 160,000 clones, 60% to 85% seen once. Sequenced sample: peripheral blood. The receptors come from a man in his 60s with acute or convalescent COVID-19.

The gene calls are TRBV6-1 and TRBJ1-5; TRBD1 might be the D (6 bases). Trimming removed 1 base at V and 5 bases at J, with 12 bases between. Germline V CDR1 and CDR2: MNHNS, SASEGT. This CDR3 is built from 15 residues. The CDR3 here is CASSEGTVFYQPQHF. The CDR3 nucleotides are TGTGCCAGCAGTGAAGGGACAGTTTTTTATCAGCCCCAGCATTTT.

In its sample, this clone was seen once. The rearrangement uses TRBV30 and TRBJ1-1; no clear D gene. V lost 7 bases to trimming and J lost 0 bases, with 18 bases between them. The CDR3 has 15 amino acids. The germline V gene encodes CDR1 GTSNPN and CDR2 SVGIG (reference sequence). The CDR3 DNA follows: TGTGCCTTACACTACAACACCCGATTGAACACTGAAGCTTTCTTT. Amino acid sequence: CALHYNTRLNTEAFF.

The V and J genes are TRBV18 and TRBJ1-6; 9 bases line up with TRBD1. Per the germline V gene, CDR1 is KGHSH and CDR2 is LQKENI. The CDR3 is made up of 16 amino acids. After removal of 3 bases from V and 5 bases from J, the junction contained 5 bases not matched to a gene. CDR3 amino acids: CASSPAGQGNNSPLHF. As DNA, the CDR3 is TGTGCCAGCTCACCCGCGGGACAGGGTAATAATTCACCCCTCCACTTT.

The chain links TRBV6-5 to TRBJ1-3; D uncertain. The CDR3 has 15 amino acids. V lost 0 bases to trimming and J lost 6 bases, with 12 bases between them. The germline V gene has CDR1 MNHEY and CDR2 SVGAGI. CDR3 loop: CASSYSRPGSNTIYF. As DNA, the CDR3 is TGTGCCAGCAGTTACTCGAGGCCGGGGTCAAACACCATATATTTT.

V is TRBV27 and J is TRBJ2-7; no clear D. This CDR3 region has 13 residues. Germline lookup yields CDR1 MNHEY and CDR2 SMNVEV (reference sequence). The V and J ends lost 0 bases and 2 bases respectively, with 5 bases between them. The CDR3 DNA reads as TGTGCCAGCAGTTTATCCCACACCTACGAGCAGTACTTC. Translation gives CASSLSHTYEQYF.

The chain links TRBV6-2 or TRBV6-3 to TRBJ2-7; 9 bases line up with TRBD1. V was pared by 2 bases and J by 6 bases, with 2 bases of the junction left unmatched. CDR3 length: 13 residues. CDR1 MNHEY and CDR2 SVGEGT come from the germline V gene. CDR3 loop: CASSYGTGSEQYF. DNA for the CDR3: TGTGCCAGCAGTTACGGGACAGGGAGCGAGCAGTACTTC.

The V gene is TRBV5-1, the J gene TRBJ1-1; 8 nucleotides agree with TRBD1. Trimming cost V 4 bases and J 8 bases; bases outside gene matches: 7. From germline, CDR1 is SGHRS and CDR2 YFSETQ. This CDR3 comprises 13 residues. The CDR3 DNA reads TGCGCCAGCAGCGTATACCGGGACAGGGAAGCTTTCTTT. Protein product: CASSVYRDREAFF.

The V gene is TRBV10-3, the J gene TRBJ1-2; 8 bases agree with TRBD1. Per germline, CDR1 ENHRY and CDR2 SYGVKD. The CDR3 loop spans 12 amino acids. Trimming at V came to 6 bases and at J to 8 bases, leaving 5 bases not matched to a gene. CDR3 residues: CAIRGDRTGYTF. CDR3 nucleotides: TGTGCCATCAGGGGGGACAGGACCGGCTACACCTTC.

V gene TRBV19 combines with J gene TRBJ1-1; TRBD1 matches 9 bases. Losses at the gene ends were 5 bases for V and 5 bases for J; bases not matched to a gene: 9. The CDR3 length is 15 residues. Germline V CDR1 and CDR2: LNHDA, SQIVND (reference sequence). The CDR3 DNA is TGTGCCAGTAGTCCACAGGGGGCGCTTCCAACTGAAGCTTTCTTT. Its translation: CASSPQGALPTEAFF. The complete variable domain, with remaining parts taken from reference TRBV19 and TRBJ1-1, reads DGGITQSPKYLFRKEGQNVTLSCEQNLNHDAMYWYRQDPGQGLRLIYYSQIVNDFQKGDIAEGYSVSREKKESFPLTVTSAQKNPTAFYLCASSPQGALPTEAFFGQGTRLTVV.

The gene calls are TRBV18 and TRBJ2-5, with D uncertain. The germline V gene encodes CDR1 KGHSH and CDR2 LQKENI. V dropped 5 bases and J dropped 5 bases, with 15 bases sitting between them. This CDR3 has 14 amino acids. CDR3 sequence: CASSNTRLYETQYF. CDR3 nucleotide sequence: TGTGCCAGCTCAAATACTCGACTGTATGAGACCCAGTACTTC.

The chain couples TRBV12-3 or TRBV12-4 to TRBJ2-3; perhaps TRBD2 as D (6 bases). CDR3 length equals 13 residues. V was shortened by 10 bases and J by 3 bases, with 14 bases between the two germline ends. The CDR3 spells CATGGGRTDTQYF. The CDR3, as DNA: TGTGCCACCGGCGGAGGGCGTACAGATACGCAGTATTTT.

J is TRBJ2-7 and V is TRBV11-2; TRBD2 might be the D (5 bases). The CDR3 is 13 amino acids. Germline-derived CDR1 and CDR2 are SGHAT and FQNNGV. The V end was cut by 2 bases, the J end by 3 bases, with 8 bases between. The CDR3 DNA reads as TGTGCCAGCAGCTTACGCCGGGACTACGAGCAGTACTTC. Protein product: CASSLRRDYEQYF.

CDR3: CASSFGEGAFNEKLFF. CDR3 bases: TGTGCCAGCAGCTTTGGAGAGGGGGCCTTTAATGAAAAACTGTTTTTT. The V call is TRBV5-8, the J call TRBJ1-4, with 7 bases that match TRBD1. V gave up 2 bases and J gave up 4 bases; unmatched junction bases: 8. This CDR3 has 16 residues. Per the germline V gene, CDR1 is SGHTS and CDR2 is YDEGEE.

V gene TRBV13 combines with J gene TRBJ1-2; TRBD1 agrees at 11 bases. CDR1 PRHDT and CDR2 FYEKMQ come from the germline V gene (reference sequence). This CDR3 contains 16 residues. With V trimmed by 5 bases and J by 2 bases, 7 bases remained unmatched. The chain's CDR3 is CASSRTGGAGNYGYTF. CDR3 nucleotide sequence: TGTGCCAGCAGCCGGACAGGGGGCGCGGGAAACTATGGCTACACCTTC. Full variable domain (rest looked up from reference TRBV13 and TRBJ1-2): AAGVIQSPRHLIKEKRETATLKCYPIPRHDTVYWYQQGPGQDPQFLISFYEKMQSDKGSIPDRFSAQQFSDYHSELNMSSLELGDSALYFCASSRTGGAGNYGYTFGSGTRLTVV.

This chain connects TRBV18 to TRBJ1-3, with TRBD1 matching 8 bases. Germline assignment: CDR1 KGHSH and CDR2 LQKENI. The CDR3 covers 15 residues. Trimming removed 2 bases from V and 3 bases from J; junction bases left unmatched: 3. Written as DNA, the CDR3 is TGTGCCAGCTCACCAAACAGGGGGAGTGGAAACACCATATATTTT. This translates into CASSPNRGSGNTIYF.

The CDR3 bases are TGTGCCAGCAAACGACAGGGCCAAGCGCCTTTCGAGCAGTACTTC. It encodes CASKRQGQAPFEQYF. The V call is TRBV6-5, the J call TRBJ2-7, with 7 bases aligning to TRBD1. CDR1 MNHEY and CDR2 SVGAGI come from the germline V gene. This CDR3 spans 15 amino acids. V was clipped by 7 bases and J by 6 bases; unmatched bases: 15.

The V call is TRBV4-1, the J call TRBJ1-4; no definite D call. This CDR3 has 12 amino acids. V lost 7 bases, J lost 8 bases, and 11 bases lay in between. Germline-derived CDR1 and CDR2 are MGHRA and YSYEKL. CDR3 sequence (DNA): TGCGCCAGCACCAGCGGATCCGAAAAACTGTTTTTT. Amino acids: CASTSGSEKLFF.

The genes are TRBV7-8 and TRBJ2-5; a possible D gene is TRBD1 (5 bases). Deletions cut 11 bases from V and 1 base from J, with 29 bases between. There are 18 residues in the CDR3. Germline lookup yields CDR1 SGHVS and CDR2 FQNEAQ. CDR3 sequence reads: CASSVSRRGYSLQETQYF. The CDR3 nucleotides are TGTGCCTCCTCCGTTTCAAGAAGGGGTTACAGCCTCCAAGAGACCCAGTACTTC.

The chain combines TRBV5-1 with TRBJ1-4, with 8 bases identical to TRBD1. This CDR3 has 14 residues. V lost 6 bases to trimming and J lost 7 bases; unmatched junction nucleotides: 8. CDR1 is SGHRS and CDR2 is YFSETQ in the germline V gene. The CDR3 is CASNDRGNSEKLFF. The CDR3 nucleotides are TGCGCCAGCAACGACAGGGGTAATAGTGAAAAACTGTTTTTT.

This chain joins TRBV6-1 and TRBJ2-7; D is perhaps TRBD1 (6 bases). The germline CDR1 and CDR2 sequences are MNHNS and SASEGT. V was shortened by 3 bases and J by 0 bases, with 12 bases between the two germline ends. The CDR3 runs to 15 residues. The CDR3 DNA reads TGTGCCAGCAGTGACGGGTCAGGGGACTCCTACGAGCAGTACTTC. This gives the protein CASSDGSGDSYEQYF.

This chain connects TRBV11-2 to TRBJ1-5; 8 bases fit TRBD1. V was pared by 5 bases and J by 6 bases, with 6 bases of the junction left unmatched. CDR1 and CDR2 (germline): SGHAT, FQNNGV. The CDR3 covers 14 residues. The CDR3 DNA sequence: TGTGCCAGCAGCCCCCACAGGGGGGGTCAGCCCCAGCATTTT. The encoded protein is CASSPHRGGQPQHF.

The J gene is TRBJ1-1, the V gene TRBV2, with D unclear. This CDR3 has 13 amino acids. CDR1 SNHLY and CDR2 FYNNEI come from the germline V gene. The V end lost 5 bases, the J end lost 0 bases, and 7 bases lay between the germline ends. CDR3 residues: CASSLGVNTEAFF. The CDR3 DNA reads TGTGCCAGCAGTCTAGGCGTGAACACTGAAGCTTTCTTT. Filled out from reference TRBV2 and TRBJ1-1, the complete variable domain reads EPEVTQTPSHQVTQMGQEVILRCVPISNHLYFYWYRQILGQKVEFLVSFYNNEISEKSEIFDDQFSVERPDGSNFTLKIRSTKLEDSAMYFCASSLGVNTEAFFGQGTRLTVV.

A note on this clone: The same CDR3 is also encoded by other DNA sequences in this sample. The chain has TRBV5-4 and TRBJ1-2; TRBD1 might be the D (6 bases). The CDR3 runs to 12 residues. V was shortened by 4 bases and J by 4 bases, with 8 bases between the two germline ends. CDR1 and CDR2 (germline): SGHNT, YYREEE (reference sequence). The CDR3 is CASSLDSYGYTF. CDR3 DNA sequence: TGTGCCAGCAGCCTGGACAGCTATGGCTACACCTTC.

The V gene is TRBV29-1, the J gene TRBJ1-1; the D gene is possibly TRBD1 (6 bases). The V end lost 3 bases, the J end lost 10 bases, and 9 bases lay between the germline ends. The CDR3 has 10 amino acids. The germline V gene encodes CDR1 SQVTM and CDR2 ANQGSEA. CDR3: CSVEDSTAFF. In DNA, the CDR3 is TGCAGCGTTGAGGACAGCACAGCTTTCTTT.

This clone was detected a few times. This chain joins TRBV2 and TRBJ1-1; D not certain. V lost 4 bases to trimming and J lost 4 bases, with 13 bases between them. Germline CDR1 and CDR2: SNHLY and FYNNEI. The CDR3 has 14 amino acids. The CDR3 DNA sequence: TGTGCCAGCAGTGGTCTCCAAGAGGGCACTGAAGCTTTCTTT. Its protein is CASSGLQEGTEAFF.

This clone was observed a single time. The chain recombines TRBV27 with TRBJ1-5, with a weak D call TRBD1 (5 bases). The germline gives CDR1 MNHEY, CDR2 SMNVEV (reference sequence). Trimming stripped 3 bases from V and 4 bases from J, with 7 bases between. This CDR3 comprises 13 residues. The CDR3: CASSLDTNQPQHF. CDR3 in DNA: TGTGCCAGCAGTTTGGACACAAATCAGCCCCAGCATTTT.

The gene calls are TRBV12-5 and TRBJ2-1; 7 bases map to TRBD1. CDR1 is LGHNT, CDR2 FRNRAP, per germline. With V trimmed by 2 bases and J by 8 bases, 3 bases remained unmatched. The CDR3 is 13 residues long. CDR3 nucleotides: TGTGCTAGTGGTTTGCCCCAGGGGGATGAGCAGTTCTTC. Its translation: CASGLPQGDEQFF.